The 27 T cell receptor beta chains reported below all come from one sample, sequenced in a study of blood T cells in healthy people across ages. Next came a second PCR, run for about 7 to 11 cycles, which used a sample-barcoded 5' primer along with a J-beta primer mix. One entry per CDR3 protein, called by TCRdb with MiXCR from the 5' RACE reads. The sample lists about 970,000 distinct CDR3 sequences, roughly half occurring once. Material for sequencing was blood. All receptors come from an older woman in good health.

V is TRBV6-5 and J is TRBJ2-3; possible D gene TRBD1, 5 bases. The CDR3 is 13 residues long. Trimming cost V 8 bases and J 1 base, with 10 bases left between them. The V gene's germline CDR1 is MNHEY and CDR2 SVGAGI. The CDR3 coding sequence is TGTGCCAGCGGTCAGGGCGGCACAGATACGCAGTATTTT. Translated, it gives CASGQGGTDTQYF.

This clonotype was detected only a few times. The chain links TRBV28 to TRBJ2-5; D perhaps matches TRBD1 (8 bases). The germline V gene encodes CDR1 MDHEN and CDR2 SYDVKM. V gave up 6 bases and J gave up 6 bases, with 17 bases separating them. The CDR3 loop spans 14 amino acids. The CDR3 sequence: CASRVQGGLKTQYF. The CDR3 bases are TGTGCCAGCAGGGTACAGGGGGGGTTGAAGACCCAGTACTTC.

V usage is TRBV6-5 and J usage is TRBJ2-3; TRBD2 aligns across 7 bases. With 8 bases clipped from V and 1 base from J, the junction kept 9 bases outside the gene matches. The CDR3 loop spans 15 amino acids. In germline, CDR1 is MNHEY, CDR2 SVGAGI. The CDR3 sequence: CASGFQRGGTDTQYF. CDR3 bases: TGTGCCAGCGGATTCCAGCGGGGAGGCACAGATACGCAGTATTTT.

V gene TRBV2 combines with J gene TRBJ2-3; 9 bases agree with TRBD2. From germline, CDR1 is SNHLY and CDR2 FYNNEI. Trimming removed 6 bases from V and 4 bases from J; junction bases left unmatched: 8. CDR3 size: 15 residues. CDR3: CASRPLIAGADTQYF. The CDR3 region has the DNA TGTGCCAGCAGACCTCTCATAGCGGGAGCAGATACGCAGTATTTT.

Only a few counts were recorded for this clonotype. J is TRBJ2-5 and V is TRBV29-1; D is unresolved. The germline CDR1 and CDR2 sequences are SQVTM and ANQGSEA. The CDR3 runs to 15 residues. V was cut by 4 bases and J by 1 base, with 16 bases left in between. The CDR3 reads CSVVQMMGPQETQYF. CDR3 DNA sequence: TGCAGCGTTGTTCAAATGATGGGCCCCCAAGAGACCCAGTACTTC.

This clonotype was picked up a small number of times. V and J are TRBV7-2 and TRBJ2-3; D could derive from TRBD1 or TRBD2 (5 bases each). The CDR3 is 16 residues long. Germline CDR1 is SGHTA and CDR2 is FQGNSA. V was pared by 5 bases and J by 1 base, with 16 bases between. The CDR3 nucleotides are TGTGCCAGCAGCGCACAAGGGACGATGGGCACAGATACGCAGTATTTT. Its translation: CASSAQGTMGTDTQYF.

This chain uses TRBV5-1 with TRBJ2-4, with 10 nucleotides matching TRBD1. Germline assignment: CDR1 SGHRS and CDR2 YFSETQ. V lost 4 bases and J lost 7; bases outside the gene matches: 8. The CDR3 spans 15 residues. CDR3 coding DNA: TGCGCCAGCAGCCTCTCCGACAGGGGGCTCAACATTCAGTACTTC. This translates into CASSLSDRGLNIQYF.

This clonotype was detected a few times. This chain uses TRBV25-1 with TRBJ2-5; weak D call: TRBD1 (6 bases). Germline CDR1 is MGHDK and CDR2 is SYGVNS. V gave up 7 bases and J gave up 13 bases, with 19 bases separating them. The CDR3 covers 12 residues. CDR3 sequence (DNA): TGTGCCAGCACCAGGGGAACCAGTTCGGCGTACTTC. Amino acids: CASTRGTSSAYF. The complete variable domain, with remaining parts taken from reference TRBV25-1 and TRBJ2-5, reads EADIYQTPRYLVIGTGKKITLECSQTMGHDKMYWYQQDPGMELHLIHYSYGVNSTEKGDLSSESTVSRIRTEHFPLTLESARPSHTSQYLCASTRGTSSAYFGPGTRLLVL.

This chain joins TRBV13 and TRBJ1-2; D not certain. Trimming pared 3 bases from V and 8 bases from J, leaving 13 bases between. The CDR3 has 13 amino acids. The germline V gene has CDR1 PRHDT and CDR2 FYEKMQ (reference sequence). CDR3: CASSLRGTRGYTF. DNA of the CDR3: TGTGCCAGCAGCTTGAGAGGCACTCGGGGCTACACCTTC.

This clonotype was seen ten or more times. The gene calls are TRBV9 and TRBJ2-5; D call uncertain. Germline V gene sequence: CDR1 SGDLS, CDR2 YYNGEE. This CDR3 has 12 amino acids. V lost 2 bases and J lost 4, with 6 bases in between. The CDR3 nucleotides read TGTGCCAGCAGCGTCCGTGGAGAGACCCAGTACTTC. Amino acids: CASSVRGETQYF.

This chain connects TRBV19 to TRBJ2-1, with 9 bases matching TRBD2. Looked up from germline, CDR1 is LNHDA and CDR2 is SQIVND (reference sequence). V was clipped by 7 bases and J by 2 bases; unmatched bases: 3. This CDR3 spans 14 amino acids. The CDR3 coding sequence is TGTGCCAGTACGGGGACTAGCCCCTACAATGAGCAGTTCTTC. Its protein is CASTGTSPYNEQFF.

This sequence joins TRBV4-1 and TRBJ1-1; D may be TRBD1 (6 bases). The CDR3 contains 13 residues. Trimming stripped 6 bases from V and 6 bases from J, with 14 bases between. CDR1 is MGHRA and CDR2 is YSYEKL in the germline V gene. In DNA form, the CDR3 reads TGCGCCAGCAGGCGTACAGGGTCGGCTGAAGCTTTCTTT. Its translation: CASRRTGSAEAFF.

This clonotype has only one observation. The rearrangement joins TRBV2 to TRBJ2-5; TRBD1 is a possible D gene (6 bases). CDR3 size: 13 residues. The germline V gene encodes CDR1 SNHLY and CDR2 FYNNEI. Trimming stripped 4 bases from V and 0 bases from J, with 6 bases between. CDR3 nucleotides: TGTGCCAGCAGTGGGGACAACCAAGAGACCCAGTACTTC. The encoded protein is CASSGDNQETQYF.

The chain uses TRBV4-2 and TRBJ2-3; D perhaps matches TRBD1 (5 bases). Germline CDR1 LGHNA, CDR2 YNFKEQ. Trimming shortened V by 5 bases and J by 4 bases, and 13 bases separated the two germline ends. The CDR3 spans 14 residues. The CDR3 nucleotides are TGTGCCAGCAGCTCTGGGGCCACGGCAGATACGCAGTATTTT. It encodes CASSSGATADTQYF.

This clonotype has only one observation. The rearrangement links TRBV9 to TRBJ2-7; TRBD2 aligns across 7 bases. The junction had 4 bases not matched to a gene; V was cut back by 0 bases and J by 1 base. The CDR3 sequence is 15 residues long. Looked up from germline, CDR1 is SGDLS and CDR2 is YYNGEE. The CDR3 reads CASSVAAGESYEQYF. CDR3 nucleotides: TGTGCCAGCAGCGTAGCCGCGGGAGAGTCCTACGAGCAGTACTTC.

The CDR3, as DNA: TGCAGTGCTAGGCTCGACAGACACTACGAGCAGTACTTC. It codes for CSARLDRHYEQYF. The gene calls are TRBV20-1 and TRBJ2-7; a weak D match, TRBD1 (5 bases). This CDR3 is 13 amino acids long. Germline assignment: CDR1 DFQATT and CDR2 SNEGSKA (reference sequence). V was shortened by 3 bases and J by 3 bases, with 12 bases between the two germline ends.

The table lists this clonotype with a few counts. This sequence may be a read error, since a much larger clone differs from it by one base. The V call is TRBV7-9, the J call TRBJ1-1; the D is unclear. This CDR3 region has 13 residues. Germline loops: CDR1 SEHNR, CDR2 FQNEAQ (reference sequence). The CDR3 sequence: CASRLAGNTEAFF. The CDR3 nucleotides read TGTGCCAGCCGCTTAGCGGGGAACACTGAAGCTTTCTTT. Together with reference TRBV7-9 and TRBJ1-1, the CDR3 gives the full variable domain: DTGVSQNPRHKITKRGQNVTFRCDPISEHNRLYWYRQTLGQGPEFLTYFQNEAQLEKSRLLSDRFSAERPKGSFSTLEIQRTEQGDSAMYLCASRLAGNTEAFFGQGTRLTVV.

This clonotype turned up a few times. V is TRBV11-2 and J is TRBJ2-7; D is uncertain. Germline V gene lookup returns CDR1 SGHAT and CDR2 FQNNGV. This CDR3 has 12 residues. V was pared by 3 bases and J by 4 bases, with 7 bases between. The CDR3: CASSFVTYEQYF. CDR3 DNA sequence: TGTGCCAGCAGCTTTGTCACTTACGAGCAGTACTTC.

The chain employs TRBV20-1 and TRBJ2-1; 7 nucleotides agree with TRBD2. The CDR3 totals 15 residues. CDR1 and CDR2 from the germline V gene are DFQATT and SNEGSKA (reference sequence). The J segment lost 3 bases and the V segment lost 4 bases, leaving 9 bases of the junction unmatched. The CDR3, as DNA: TGCAGTGCTACAATACCCGGGACTAACTACAATGAGCAGTTCTTC. This encodes CSATIPGTNYNEQFF.

The chain links TRBV4-3 to TRBJ1-4; 7 bases map to TRBD1. Germline V gene data show CDR1 as LGHNA and CDR2 as YSLEER. Losses at the gene ends were 0 bases for V and 7 bases for J; bases not matched to a gene: 5. The CDR3 spans 15 residues. The CDR3 bases are TGCGCCAGCAGCCAAGACTCACAGGGGCTTGAAAAACTGTTTTTT. Amino acids: CASSQDSQGLEKLFF.

A word on this clonotype: Germline is not matched at one junction end, which may reflect a read error. The CDR3 DNA is TGTGCCTGCAGCCAAGACCCCCAAACAATTTACGAGCAGTACTTC. Translating gives CACSQDPQTIYEQYF. The rearrangement joins TRBV3-1 to TRBJ2-7; D is uncertain. The CDR3 loop spans 15 amino acids. Germline CDR1 is LGHDT and CDR2 is YNNKEL (reference sequence).

This clonotype came up a few times. The rearrangement links TRBV12-3 or TRBV12-4 to TRBJ2-1, with D perhaps assigned TRBD1 or TRBD2 (5 bases each). Trimming left V 4 bases short and J 0 bases short, with 10 bases between. CDR3 length: 15 residues. In DNA, the CDR3 is TGTGCCAGCAGTTCCCGGGGCGACTCCTACAATGAGCAGTTCTTC. This sequence encodes CASSSRGDSYNEQFF.

The chain combines TRBV3-1 with TRBJ2-7; a weak D match, TRBD2 (6 bases). The CDR3 extends over 16 amino acids. With 1 base removed from V and 6 bases from J, the gap between germline ends came to 19 bases. In germline, CDR1 is LGHDT, CDR2 YNNKEL (reference sequence). The CDR3 protein is CASSQVKTRAKAEQYF. The CDR3 DNA reads as TGTGCCAGCAGCCAAGTTAAGACTAGGGCAAAGGCCGAGCAGTACTTC.

About this clonotype itself: Since a much larger clone is just one base distant, this may be a read error. V usage is TRBV12-3 or TRBV12-4 and J usage is TRBJ2-3; D is undetermined. V was pared by 6 bases and J by 4 bases, with 8 bases between. This CDR3 is 12 amino acids long. In DNA form, the CDR3 reads TGTGCCAGCAGCATAAGGGCAGATACGCAGTATTTT. As protein: CASSIRADTQYF.

The chain joins TRBV20-1 to TRBJ1-5; 8 bases are a match to TRBD1. Germline trimming cut 5 bases from V and 6 bases from J; bases unmatched to any gene: 9. CDR1 and CDR2 from the germline V gene are DFQATT and SNEGSKA (reference sequence). The CDR3 extends over 14 amino acids. Here the CDR3 reads CSAGGQGNSQPQHF. The DNA of the CDR3 is TGCAGTGCTGGAGGACAGGGCAACTCTCAGCCCCAGCATTTT.

The chain employs TRBV28 and TRBJ1-5; D gene ambiguous. The CDR3 spans 15 residues. V lost 6 bases, J lost 2 bases, and 14 bases lay in between. Germline CDR1 MDHEN, CDR2 SYDVKM. The CDR3 is CASSPSRVGNQPQHF. CDR3 DNA sequence: TGTGCCAGCAGCCCCTCACGAGTAGGCAATCAGCCCCAGCATTTT.

This clonotype was found a few times. The chain has TRBV2 and TRBJ2-5, with D unresolved. V shed 3 bases and J shed 5 bases, with 13 bases lying between them. CDR3 length equals 14 residues. Germline lookup yields CDR1 SNHLY and CDR2 FYNNEI. CDR3 nucleotide sequence: TGTGCCAGCAGTGATGGCGGCCAAGGGGAGACCCAGTACTTC. Its protein is CASSDGGQGETQYF.